Presented here are 4 T cell receptor beta chains from one specimen sequenced in a study of shared clonotypes between healthy human individuals. Measured with immunoSEQ multiplex PCR; TCRdb has only the in-frame clones, and not every one. The sample shows over 400,000 clones, 81% of them seen only once. The sequenced sample was PBMCs. The receptors stem from a woman between 40 and 50 years old in good health. Some clones in this sample may be carry-over from other donors' samples.

The rearrangement uses TRBV7-3 and TRBJ2-3; unclear D gene. Trimming took 5 bases from V and 8 from J, leaving 14 bases between them. The CDR3 sequence is 13 residues long. Germline CDR1 SGHTA, CDR2 FQGTGA. CDR3 sequence: CASSPAEASTQYF. As DNA, the CDR3 is TGTGCCAGCAGCCCCGCCGAGGCCTCTACGCAGTATTTT.

In nucleotides, the CDR3 is TGTGCCAGCAGCTTAACCCGGAGGACCACAGATACGCAGTATTTT. It yields the protein CASSLTRRTTDTQYF. The genes are TRBV11-2 and TRBJ2-3, with D perhaps matching TRBD2 (5 bases). Germline V lookup: CDR1 SGHAT, CDR2 FQNNGV. V was shortened by 2 bases and J by 2 bases, with 11 bases between the two germline ends. The CDR3 contains 15 residues.

The chain is built from TRBV29-1 and TRBJ1-1; D remains unclear. The germline V gene encodes CDR1 SQVTM and CDR2 ANQGSEA. The germline V and J ends were trimmed by 7 bases and 7 bases, with 10 bases remaining between them. This CDR3 spans 10 amino acids. DNA for the CDR3: TGCAGCGCGCTATGGGGTGAAGCTTTCTTT. It yields the protein CSALWGEAFF.

On this clone itself: Additional DNA sequences in this sample encode the identical CDR3. This chain uses TRBV6-1 with TRBJ1-5, with 10 bases aligning to TRBD1. This CDR3 has 20 amino acids. Trimming took 4 bases from V and 0 from J; bases not matched to a gene: 15. Germline CDR1 is MNHNS and CDR2 is SASEGT. The CDR3 is CASSGRSGQGYTYSNQPQHF. For the CDR3, the DNA is TGTGCCAGCAGTGGAAGGTCGGGACAGGGGTACACCTATAGCAATCAGCCCCAGCATTTT.